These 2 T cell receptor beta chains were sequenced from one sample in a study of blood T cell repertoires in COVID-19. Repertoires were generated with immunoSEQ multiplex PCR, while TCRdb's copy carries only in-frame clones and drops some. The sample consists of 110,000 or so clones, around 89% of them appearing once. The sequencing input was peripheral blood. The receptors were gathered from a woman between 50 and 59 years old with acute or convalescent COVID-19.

CDR3 amino acids: CASTKGQGPTYGYTF. The CDR3, as DNA: TGTGCCAGTACCAAAGGACAGGGGCCCACCTATGGCTACACCTTC. V gene TRBV19 combines with J gene TRBJ1-2; 9 nucleotides match TRBD1. V lost 7 bases and J lost 4; bases outside the gene matches: 10. Germline assignment: CDR1 LNHDA and CDR2 SQIVND (reference sequence). The CDR3 contains 15 residues.

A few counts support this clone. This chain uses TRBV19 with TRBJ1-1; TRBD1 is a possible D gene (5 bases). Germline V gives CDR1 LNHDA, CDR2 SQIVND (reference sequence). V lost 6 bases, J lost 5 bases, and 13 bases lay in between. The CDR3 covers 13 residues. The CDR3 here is CASSSIQGTEAFF. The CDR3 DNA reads TGTGCCAGTAGCTCCATTCAGGGAACTGAAGCTTTCTTT.